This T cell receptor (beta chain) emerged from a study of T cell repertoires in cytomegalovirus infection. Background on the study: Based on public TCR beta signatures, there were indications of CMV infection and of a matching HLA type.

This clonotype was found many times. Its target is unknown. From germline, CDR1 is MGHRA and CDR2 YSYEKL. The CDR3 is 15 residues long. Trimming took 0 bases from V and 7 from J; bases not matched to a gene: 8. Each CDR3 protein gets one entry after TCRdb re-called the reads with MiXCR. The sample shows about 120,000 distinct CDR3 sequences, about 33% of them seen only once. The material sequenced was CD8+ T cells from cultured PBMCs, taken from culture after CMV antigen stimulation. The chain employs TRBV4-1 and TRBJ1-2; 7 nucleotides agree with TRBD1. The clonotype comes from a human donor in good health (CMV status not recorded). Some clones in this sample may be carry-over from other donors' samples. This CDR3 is CASSQESRGVVGYTF. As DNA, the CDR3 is TGCGCCAGCAGCCAAGAGTCCAGGGGGGTGGTTGGCTACACCTTC.